This T cell receptor beta chain was documented in a study of shared clonotypes between healthy human individuals (dated by TCRdb to the early 2020s). General notes on the study: A few men and two women, aged 18 to 49 years, made up the cohort. To estimate repertoire size and how much clonotypes are shared between individuals, the study performed deep sequencing of blood TCR repertoires from about 5 healthy adults. Each donor's leukapheresis produced roughly between roughly 0.85 and 9.5 billion PBMCs. To increase sequencing depth and limit assay-specific biases, different laboratories used diverse techniques to prepare libraries and sequence TCR repertoires. The paper's findings and limits, for the study overall: Because the study included a small number of donors, the genetic and exposure-history diversity represented was limited. Sampling was restricted to blood, and TCR repertoires in tissue are likely to differ from TCR repertoires in blood. Based on pairwise subsampling, the degree of clonotype sharing among donors was expected to be affected by sequencing depth.

The donors were healthy, HIV-negative adults with no recently reported acute infections or vaccinations. Every donor was a Caucasian adult residing in Nashville, Tennessee, USA. For unsorted samples, 85 million to 100 million PBMCs were counted, and genomic DNA was extracted using the QIAamp DNA Blood Mini kit. Blood was collected by leukapheresis, and PBMCs were isolated by Ficoll-Histopaque density gradient centrifugation and then cryopreserved in liquid nitrogen vapor phase. Using the deep immunoSEQ assay, TCR CDR3 regions were amplified from genomic DNA by multiplex PCR. Genomic DNA extracted from each cell subset was distributed evenly over all wells of several immunoSEQ 96-well plates, and each plate served as one replicate. For unsorted PBMC, roughly 300 ng of genomic DNA, equivalent to tens of thousands of T cell genomes, went into each replicate PCR. Unsorted PBMC genomic DNA was sequenced across ten immunoSEQ deep assay plates. Purified libraries were quantified with a Qubit 3.0 fluorometer, sized on a Bioanalyzer 2100, and re-quantified with the KAPA Library Quantification kit. Each immunoSEQ 96-well plate was sequenced on its own single-read 150-cycle Illumina NextSeq 550 flow cell. The authors processed their data as follows. Because the immunoSEQ output held only junctional sequences and lacked quality scores, the filtering could not match the filtering applied to full-length reads. Sequences were annotated with PyIR, a Python wrapper for IgBLAST v1.9, and V/J genes and CDR3 were assigned using IMGT germline references. Reads were removed for weak V/J assignments (E-value above 1e-6), missing CDR3, stop codons, out-of-frame junctions, or ambiguous translated residues. V3J clonotypes were defined as sequences sharing the same inferred V gene, J gene, and CDR3 amino acid sequence. Percentage overlap between repertoires was calculated by dividing the number of shared unique clonotypes by the size of the smaller repertoire. RTK rarefaction, the Chao1 estimator, and Recon v2.1 estimates of unobserved clonotypes were used to assess repertoire richness. TCRdb's version of the immuneACCESS table is confined to in-frame rearrangements and falls short of the full clone set. An unresolved V gene accounts for under half of the shortfall where checked; the remainder is of unknown origin. From that table come the V and J calls and clone size; the DNA was used to work out D and trimming. The sample includes approximately 480,000 clones, with around 79% observed a single time. The ten largest clones represent approximately 12% of the sample.

This clone appeared a single time. This receptor's antigen is unknown. No much larger clone is present one base from it, and per-base qualities are unavailable. Its CDR3 holds 16 amino acids, cysteine through phenylalanine. Only the CDR3 DNA is retained, 48 bases long and in frame from the first base. CDR1 is given as ENHRY and CDR2 as SYGVKD, both from the germline V gene. Trimming leaves V shorter by 0 bases and J shorter by 6 bases, with the junction holding 7 bases beyond the gene matches. The clonotype comes from a woman aged 40 to 50 in good health. Some clones in this sample may be carry-over from other donors' samples. The sequence is built from TRBV10-3 and TRBJ2-7, with 11 bases matching TRBD2. The sequenced sample was PBMCs. The DNA is TGTGCCATCAGTGAGTCGGTTACTAGCGGGAGTGCCGAGCAGTACTTC. The translation is CAISESVTSGSAEQYF.